This TCR beta chain was observed in a study of beta chain features in type 1 diabetes. The study, taken as a whole, reports: Because the template was cDNA, high-expressing cells might be over-represented. Across patients, naive, central memory and Treg TCRB repertoires exhibited apparently greater similarity than was observed across healthy donors. Within each of all four CD4+ subsets, Type 1 diabetes patients had TCRB CDR3s that were moderately but significantly shorter.

CDR1 is SGHVS and CDR2 is FNYEAQ in the germline V gene. With 4 bases removed from V and 0 bases from J, the gap between germline ends came to 8 bases. CDR3 size: 14 residues. The authors reverse transcribed all of the isolated RNA, so sequencing captured expressed TCRB transcripts. Repertoires were generated with immunoSEQ multiplex PCR, while TCRdb's copy carries only in-frame clones and drops some. Seen here are around 250,000 clones, just over 20% observed once, and the top ten hold approximately 0.029%. Comment on this clone: The antigen is not known.

The chain combines TRBV7-6 with TRBJ2-3; the D is unclear. What was sequenced was naive CD4+ T cells from blood. The origin of this receptor is a woman aged 40 to 49 with type 1 diabetes. The CDR3 here is CASSSPSSTDTQYF. CDR3 in DNA: TGTGCCAGCAGCTCTCCCTCGAGCACAGATACGCAGTATTTT.